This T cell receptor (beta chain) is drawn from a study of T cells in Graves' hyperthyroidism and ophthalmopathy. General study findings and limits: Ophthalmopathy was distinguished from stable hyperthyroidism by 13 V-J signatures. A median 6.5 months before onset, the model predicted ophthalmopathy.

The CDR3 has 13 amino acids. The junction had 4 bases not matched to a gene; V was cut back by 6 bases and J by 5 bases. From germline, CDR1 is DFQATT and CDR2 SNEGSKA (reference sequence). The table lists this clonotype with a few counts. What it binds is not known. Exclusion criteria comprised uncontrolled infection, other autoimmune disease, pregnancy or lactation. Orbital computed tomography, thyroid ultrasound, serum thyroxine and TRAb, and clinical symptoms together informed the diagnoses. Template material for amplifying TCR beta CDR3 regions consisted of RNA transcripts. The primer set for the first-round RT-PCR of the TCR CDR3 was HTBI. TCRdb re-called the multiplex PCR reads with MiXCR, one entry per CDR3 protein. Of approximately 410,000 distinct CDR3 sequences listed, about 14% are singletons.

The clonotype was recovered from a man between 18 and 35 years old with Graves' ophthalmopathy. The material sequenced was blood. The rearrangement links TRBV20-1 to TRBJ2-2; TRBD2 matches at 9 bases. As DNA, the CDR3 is TGCAGTGCCAAAGCGGGGGGTACCGGGGAGCTGTTTTTT. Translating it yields CSAKAGGTGELFF.